This TCR beta chain emerged from a study of cytomegalovirus exposure and HLA in healthy donors. At the level of the study: Per a later analysis, the roughly 680 first-cohort and approximately 120 validation repertoires shared one platform. Notes on the study in general: The classifier was said to identify cytomegalovirus status with high specificity and sensitivity.

V lost 9 bases, J lost 7 bases, and 33 bases lay in between. CDR1 and CDR2 (germline): MDHEN, SYDVKM. CDR3 size: 18 residues. Sequencing was performed with immunoSEQ multiplex PCR; in TCRdb, only in-frame clones are kept and a portion is missing. The sample lists about 79,000 clones; over 85% were seen once. Worth noting for this clone: Its target is unknown.

The material sequenced was PBMCs. This chain links TRBV28 with TRBJ1-2; D unresolved. The clonotype was recovered from a woman aged 25 to 39 in good health and CMV-seronegative. The CDR3 region is CASYSLDWQDGTYGGYTF. The CDR3 DNA reads as TGTGCCAGTTACAGTTTGGATTGGCAGGATGGCACCTATGGTGGCTACACCTTC.